This TCR beta chain came from a study of blood T cell repertoires in COVID-19. Across the study: Samples of COVID-19 (acute and convalescent) were obtained from the United States, Italy and Spain.

Sequenced by immunoSEQ multiplex PCR; TCRdb stores in-frame clones only, minus some. This table has 180,000 or so clones, roughly 89% appearing once. The CDR3 is 14 residues long. Germline CDR1 reads MNHEY; CDR2 reads SMNVEV (reference sequence). V lost 6 bases, J lost 4 bases, and 13 bases lay in between. In this sample, this clone turned up a few times. Sequencing input: peripheral blood. The clonotype was recovered from a young man with active or convalescent COVID-19. V is TRBV27 and J is TRBJ2-1; D is ambiguous. The CDR3 DNA reads as TGTGCCAGCAGACTTGCCGGCAGGTACAATGAGCAGTTCTTC. Protein: CASRLAGRYNEQFF.